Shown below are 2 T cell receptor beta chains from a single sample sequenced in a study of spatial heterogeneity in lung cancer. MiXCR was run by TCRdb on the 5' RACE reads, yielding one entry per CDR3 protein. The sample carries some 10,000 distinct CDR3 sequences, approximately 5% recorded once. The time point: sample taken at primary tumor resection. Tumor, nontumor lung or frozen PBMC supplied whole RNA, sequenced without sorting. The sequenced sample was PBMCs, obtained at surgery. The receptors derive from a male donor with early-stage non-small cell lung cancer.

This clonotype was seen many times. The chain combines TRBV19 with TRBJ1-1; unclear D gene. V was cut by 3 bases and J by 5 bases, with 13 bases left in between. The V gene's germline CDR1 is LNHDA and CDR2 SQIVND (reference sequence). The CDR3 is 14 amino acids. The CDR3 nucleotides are TGTGCCAGTAGTATTGACTCAAAAGGGACTGAAGCTTTCTTT. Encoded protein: CASSIDSKGTEAFF.

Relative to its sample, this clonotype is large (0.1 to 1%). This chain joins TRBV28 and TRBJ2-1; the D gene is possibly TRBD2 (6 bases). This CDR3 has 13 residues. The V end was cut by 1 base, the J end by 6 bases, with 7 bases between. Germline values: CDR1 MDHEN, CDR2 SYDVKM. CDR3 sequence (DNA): TGTGCCAGCAGTTTATTCGGGGGCAATGAGCAGTTCTTC. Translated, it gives CASSLFGGNEQFF.